This T cell receptor beta chain was identified in a study of beta chain features in type 1 diabetes. Study at large: Cell yields, gender and age were comparable in patients and healthy donors.

CDR1 LNHDA and CDR2 SQIVND come from the germline V gene (reference sequence). V was clipped by 4 bases and J by 5 bases, with 15 bases between them. The CDR3 is made up of 15 amino acids. Expressed TCRB transcripts were sequenced because the entire RNA isolate underwent reverse transcription. Generated by immunoSEQ multiplex PCR, the TCRdb table keeps only in-frame clones and is missing some. This repertoire shows approximately 250,000 clones, over 12% found once; its top ten account for 0.025% to 0.03%. About this clone itself: Its target is unknown.

The study's findings and limits: Naive, central memory and Treg TCRB repertoires seemed to resemble each other more closely in patients than they did in healthy donors.

The chain is built from TRBV19 and TRBJ1-5, with a tentative D call TRBD1 (6 bases). This clonotype was sampled from a woman in her forties in good health. Sample: naive CD4+ T cells from blood. This chain's CDR3 is CASSKTGISDQPQHF. The CDR3 DNA is TGTGCCAGTAGTAAGACAGGAATCAGTGATCAGCCCCAGCATTTT.